This T cell receptor beta chain was recorded in a study of regulatory T cells in long-lasting Graves disease. Study outcomes and limitations: Limited samples may have lowered accuracy. The number of shared public clonotypes was higher in persistent patients (approximately 2,500) than new patients (approximately 1,000).

Library construction for TCR beta used iRepertoire HTBI primers and Arm-PCR of CDR3 regions. TCRdb processed the multiplex PCR reads anew with MiXCR; each CDR3 protein has one entry. The sample shows some 370,000 distinct CDR3 sequences, about 23% of them seen only once. Time point of the sample: persistent/refractory GD, antithyroid drugs over 5 years with positive TRAb. Scientists built the TCR library using RNA that was extracted from PBMCs. Per American Thyroid Association guidelines, Graves' disease was diagnosed. EDTA tubes held roughly 9.9 milliliters of peripheral blood from each patient. Trimming cost V 4 bases and J 5 bases; bases outside gene matches: 17. Germline V gives CDR1 LGHDT, CDR2 YNNKEL (reference sequence). There are 18 residues in the CDR3. Remarks on this clonotype: Its antigen is not known.

This sequence originates from a woman in her thirties or forties with Graves disease. Source: peripheral blood mononuclear cells (PBMCs), taken when the disease was refractory, from a patient treated with antithyroid drugs. The chain couples TRBV3-1 to TRBJ2-5, with 9 bases identical to TRBD2. CDR3 bases: TGTGCCAGCAGCCTCCCCGGGGGTAGCGGGAGCCTGGGGGAGACCCAGTACTTC. This encodes CASSLPGGSGSLGETQYF.